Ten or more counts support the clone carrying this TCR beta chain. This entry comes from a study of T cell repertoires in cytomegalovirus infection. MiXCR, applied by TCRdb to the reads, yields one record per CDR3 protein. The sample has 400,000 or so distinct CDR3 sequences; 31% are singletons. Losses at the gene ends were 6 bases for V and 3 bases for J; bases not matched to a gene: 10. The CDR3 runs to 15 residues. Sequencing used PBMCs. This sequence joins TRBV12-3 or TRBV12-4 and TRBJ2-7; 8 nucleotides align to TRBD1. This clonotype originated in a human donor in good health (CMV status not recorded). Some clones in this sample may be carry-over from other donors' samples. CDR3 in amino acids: CASSPGTGDFYEQYF. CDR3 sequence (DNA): TGTGCCAGCAGCCCCGGGACAGGTGACTTCTACGAGCAGTACTTC.